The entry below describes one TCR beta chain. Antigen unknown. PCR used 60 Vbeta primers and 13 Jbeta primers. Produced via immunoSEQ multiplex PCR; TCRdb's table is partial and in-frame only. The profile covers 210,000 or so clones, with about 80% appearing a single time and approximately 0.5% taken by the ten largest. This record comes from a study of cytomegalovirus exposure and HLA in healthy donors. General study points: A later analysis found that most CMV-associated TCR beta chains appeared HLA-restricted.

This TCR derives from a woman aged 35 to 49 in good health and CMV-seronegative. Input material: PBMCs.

Here the CDR3 DNA reads TGTGCCAGCAGTTTTCACTGGGGGGGGAACACTGAAGCTTTCTTT. Translating it yields CASSFHWGGNTEAFF. The chain uses TRBV28 and TRBJ1-1; D may be TRBD1 (5 bases). CDR3 size: 15 residues. Germline V gene sequence: CDR1 MDHEN, CDR2 SYDVKM. Between the trimmed V and J ends, which lost 3 bases and 1 base, there was a span of 12 bases. Drawing the rest from reference TRBV28 and TRBJ1-1, the complete variable domain is DVKVTQSSRYLVKRTGEKVFLECVQDMDHENMFWYRQDPGLGLRLIYFSYDVKMKEKGDIPEGYSVSREKKERFSLILESASTNQTSMYLCASSFHWGGNTEAFFGQGTRLTVV.